This T cell receptor (beta chain) was profiled in a study of chemoradiotherapy in HPV16-positive cancers. Whole-study context: Functional T-cell assays on a couple of HPV16-positive patients' cells defined candidate HPV-specific clones and common TCR motifs. Study results and caveats: Candidate HPV-specific clones and E7-related TCR motifs grew in tumor during treatment. HPV-specific T cells were functionally defined from only two HPV16-positive patients.

CDR3 length: 15 residues. The V end lost 0 bases, the J end lost 2 bases, and 12 bases lay between the germline ends. The germline CDR1 and CDR2 sequences are SGHRS and YFSETQ. Samples were taken several times over chemoradiotherapy. As concerns this clone: Its antigen is undetermined.

The data were produced by immunoSEQ multiplex PCR, yet TCRdb's version contains in-frame clones alone and is incomplete. Here the sample spans about 8,100 clones, over 65% being singletons. The chain joins TRBV5-1 to TRBJ2-7; D is perhaps TRBD1 (5 bases). The specimen was collected from a patient who underwent chemoradiotherapy. The sequence was collected from a human donor with HPV-associated anogenital cancer. CDR3 nucleotides: TGCGCCAGCAGCTTGGGGCAGGGAAGGACCTACGAGCAGTACTTC. This gives the protein CASSLGQGRTYEQYF.